The clone carrying this TCR beta chain was detected only once. Sequencing of TCR beta was performed on blood CD8+ T cells and on blood CD4+ T cells. TEMRA cells were FACS-enriched, while CD8+ and CD4+ T cells were negatively isolated. Deletions cut 1 base from V and 6 bases from J, with 9 bases between. Germline CDR1 and CDR2: SGHAT and FQNNGV. The length of the CDR3 is 13 residues. The data belong to a study of CD8 T cells in Susac syndrome. After extraction with the RNeasy kit, about 0.5 to 1 ug of the RNA was reverse transcribed using random hexamers. Across 54 Vbeta and 13 Jbeta, immunoSEQ multiplex PCR amplified TCR beta CDR3. TCRdb re-analysed the immunoSEQ multiplex PCR reads in MiXCR, keeping a single row per CDR3 protein. The top ten hold just over 0.2% of the sample, which has some 150,000 distinct CDR3 sequences, over 85% seen once.

The source is a human donor with multiple sclerosis. The sequencing input was CD8+ T cells from PBMCs. The V and J genes are TRBV11-2 and TRBJ1-1; D is unclear. The CDR3 coding sequence is TGTGCCAGCAGCTTAGGAAACTCGGCTGAAGCTTTCTTT. It translates to CASSLGNSAEAFF. Complete variable domain (other parts from reference TRBV11-2 and TRBJ1-1): EAGVAQSPRYKIIEKRQSVAFWCNPISGHATLYWYQQILGQGPKLLIQFQNNGVVDDSQLPKDRFSAERLKGVDSTLKIQPAKLEDSAVYLCASSLGNSAEAFFGQGTRLTVV.